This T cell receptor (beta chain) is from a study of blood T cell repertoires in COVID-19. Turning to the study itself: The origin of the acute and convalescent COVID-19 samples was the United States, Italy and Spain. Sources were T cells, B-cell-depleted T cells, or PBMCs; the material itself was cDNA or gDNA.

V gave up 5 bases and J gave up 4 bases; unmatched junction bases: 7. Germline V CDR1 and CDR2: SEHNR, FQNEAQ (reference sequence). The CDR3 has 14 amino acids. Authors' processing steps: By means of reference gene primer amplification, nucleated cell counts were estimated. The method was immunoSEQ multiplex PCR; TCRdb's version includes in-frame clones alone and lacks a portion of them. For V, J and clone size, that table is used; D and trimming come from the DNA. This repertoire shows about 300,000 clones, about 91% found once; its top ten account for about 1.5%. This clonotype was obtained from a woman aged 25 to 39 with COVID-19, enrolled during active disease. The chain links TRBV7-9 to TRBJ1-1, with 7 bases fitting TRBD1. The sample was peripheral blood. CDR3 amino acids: CASSERQGGTEAFF. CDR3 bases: TGTGCCAGCAGCGAGAGACAGGGAGGCACTGAAGCTTTCTTT.